These 2 T cell receptor beta chains originate from one sample sequenced in a study of kidney transplant recipient with SARS-CoV-2 infection. One entry per CDR3 protein, called by TCRdb with MiXCR from the reads. The sample holds 200,000 to 300,000 distinct CDR3 sequences; under 30% are singletons and the top ten take roughly 7.3%. Sequenced here: a blood sample, sampled at baseline and between days 110 and 120 from a kidney transplant recipient. These receptor sequences come from a young adult male patient who had COVID-19 and was a kidney transplant recipient. Some T cells may originate from the graft donor.

This clonotype was detected many times. This rearrangement joins TRBV3-2 to TRBJ2-7; the table's D call TRBD1 went unverified against the DNA. TRBV3-2 is a pseudogene segment. The CDR3 spans 12 residues. The DNA for the CDR3 is TGTGCCAGCAGCAGGACAGGGTCCGAGCAGTACTTC. Amino acid sequence: CASSRTGSEQYF.

As for this clonotype: This could be a read error, since a much larger clone is one nucleotide away. CDR3 sequence reads: CASSQVLASGNSEQFF. The DNA for the CDR3 is TGTGCCAGCAGCCAAGTGTTAGCTAGCGGGAATTCGGAGCAGTTCTTC. The chain carries TRBV3-1 and TRBJ2-1, with 9 bases matching TRBD2. The CDR3 is made up of 16 amino acids. With V trimmed by 1 base and J by 10 bases, 11 bases remained unmatched. The germline V gene has CDR1 LGHDT and CDR2 YNNKEL (reference sequence).